These 9 T cell receptor beta chains were sequenced from one sample in a study of T cells in Graves' hyperthyroidism and ophthalmopathy. Researchers took RNA transcripts and amplified the TCR beta CDR3 regions from them. The HTBI primer set served for first-round RT-PCR of the TCR CDR3. MiXCR, applied by TCRdb to the multiplex PCR reads, yields one record per CDR3 protein. The sample has around 360,000 distinct CDR3 sequences, over 12% seen once; the top ten hold approximately 19%. The sample was blood. These receptors were collected from a woman aged 60-75 years with Graves' ophthalmopathy.

This clonotype showed up many times. This rearrangement joins TRBV20-1 to TRBJ2-1, with D possibly being TRBD2 (5 bases). The ends were cut back, 5 bases at V and 0 bases at J, with 11 bases in the middle. CDR3 length: 14 amino acids. CDR1 is DFQATT, CDR2 SNEGSKA, per germline (reference sequence). The CDR3 is CSAGQRASYNEQFF. CDR3 in DNA: TGCAGTGCTGGCCAGAGGGCCTCCTACAATGAGCAGTTCTTC.

This clonotype was picked up many times. The chain recombines TRBV5-1 with TRBJ2-1, with 9 positions matching TRBD1. CDR1 and CDR2 (germline): SGHRS, YFSETQ. V lost 4 bases to trimming and J lost 6 bases; unmatched junction nucleotides: 11. The CDR3 totals 16 residues. Here the CDR3 reads CASSISGQGRGNEQFF. In DNA form, the CDR3 reads TGCGCCAGCAGCATATCGGGACAGGGAAGGGGCAATGAGCAGTTCTTC.

This chain uses TRBV6-1 with TRBJ2-2; 8 bases agree with TRBD1. The trim removed 4 bases at V and 4 bases at J, leaving 5 bases unmatched. The CDR3 covers 15 residues. CDR1 MNHNS and CDR2 SASEGT come from the germline V gene. CDR3 DNA sequence: TGTGCCAGCAGTGGGACAGGGTCTGGCACCGGGGAGCTGTTTTTT. It yields the protein CASSGTGSGTGELFF.

Many counts were recorded for this clonotype. The chain employs TRBV12-3 or TRBV12-4 and TRBJ1-2; no definite D call. The ends were cut back, 1 base at V and 8 bases at J, with 11 bases in the middle. The CDR3 sequence is 13 residues long. CDR3 coding DNA: TGTGCCAGCAGTTTAGAGTCAGGTGGCGGCTACACCTTC. Protein: CASSLESGGGYTF.

This clonotype was seen at least ten times. The rearrangement joins TRBV12-3 or TRBV12-4 to TRBJ2-6; D is uncertain. The CDR3 has 14 residues. V gave up 6 bases and J gave up 1 base, with 7 bases separating them. CDR3 loop: CASSHSSGANVLTF. DNA of the CDR3: TGTGCCAGCAGCCATAGTTCTGGGGCCAACGTCCTGACTTTC.

This clonotype was seen at least ten times. The chain has TRBV20-1 and TRBJ2-5, with D possibly TRBD2 on 6 matching bases. Looked up from germline, CDR1 is DFQATT and CDR2 is SNEGSKA (reference sequence). The CDR3 extends over 11 amino acids. The CDR3 coding sequence is TGCGCAGGCGGGGTCCAAGAGACCCAGTACTTC. It yields the protein CAGGVQETQYF.

This clonotype was counted many times. The J gene is TRBJ2-7, the V gene TRBV11-3, with 7 bases aligning to TRBD2. The V and J ends lost 5 bases and 7 bases, in that order; junction bases with no gene match: 8. The CDR3 sequence is 13 residues long. In germline, CDR1 is SGHNT, CDR2 YENEEA. CDR3 protein: CASSPGRRGEQYF. The CDR3 bases are TGTGCCAGCAGCCCCGGACGGCGGGGGGAGCAGTACTTC.

This clonotype was recorded many times. The rearrangement uses TRBV2 and TRBJ1-1, with D possibly matching TRBD1 (6 bases). V was pared by 10 bases and J by 3 bases, with 24 bases between. The germline gives CDR1 SNHLY, CDR2 FYNNEI. The CDR3 runs to 16 residues. CDR3 protein: CATGGGTRGPDTEAFF. CDR3 sequence (DNA): TGTGCCACCGGAGGGGGGACGCGGGGTCCGGACACTGAAGCTTTCTTT.

This clonotype was recorded at least ten times. The V call is TRBV20-1, the J call TRBJ1-1; D perhaps matches TRBD1 (6 bases). The CDR3 runs 14 residues. From germline, CDR1 is DFQATT and CDR2 SNEGSKA (reference sequence). V lost 2 bases and J lost 4, with 14 bases in between. CDR3 DNA: TGCAGTGCTAGAAAACAGGGCTCAGTCACTGAAGCTTTCTTT. Amino acid sequence: CSARKQGSVTEAFF.